Below are 22 T cell receptor beta chains sequenced from a single sample in a study of cytomegalovirus exposure and HLA in healthy donors. In the PCR, 60 Vbeta and 13 Jbeta primers were used. Data came from immunoSEQ multiplex PCR; TCRdb stores just in-frame clones and leaves some out. The sample yields about 150,000 clones, roughly 80% seen once. Material for sequencing was PBMCs. The receptor source for this set is a woman aged 25 to 39 in good health and CMV-seronegative.

This clone was seen a few times. The chain recombines TRBV10-2 with TRBJ1-2; D gene ambiguous. Trimming pared 3 bases from V and 8 bases from J, leaving 16 bases between. This CDR3 comprises 14 residues. Germline loops: CDR1 WSHSY, CDR2 SAAADI. In DNA, the CDR3 is TGCGCCAGCAGTGACCCCCGACGGGGAAGGGGCTACACCTTC. This codes for CASSDPRRGRGYTF.

The chain has TRBV5-6 and TRBJ1-5, with 8 bases identical to TRBD1. This CDR3 region has 15 residues. Germline V gives CDR1 SGHDT, CDR2 YYEEEE. With V trimmed by 0 bases and J by 3 bases, 2 bases remained unmatched. The CDR3 sequence: CASSLGTGFNQPQHF. In nucleotides, the CDR3 is TGTGCCAGCAGCTTGGGGACAGGGTTCAATCAGCCCCAGCATTTT.

J is TRBJ2-5 and V is TRBV6-5; D not certain. CDR3 length: 11 residues. Germline V lookup: CDR1 MNHEY, CDR2 SVGAGI. Trimming took 6 bases from V and 2 from J, leaving 4 bases between them. CDR3 region: CASRIQETQYF. The CDR3 region has the DNA TGTGCCAGCAGAATACAAGAGACCCAGTACTTC.

The chain employs TRBV19 and TRBJ1-4; TRBD1 matches 8 bases. J gave up 5 bases and V 4 bases, and 9 bases lay outside the gene matches. The CDR3 has 16 residues. Looked up from germline, CDR1 is LNHDA and CDR2 is SQIVND (reference sequence). The CDR3: CASSTLRGQGNEKLFF. CDR3 in DNA: TGTGCCAGTAGTACGTTGAGAGGACAGGGCAATGAAAAACTGTTTTTT.

V usage is TRBV6-5 and J usage is TRBJ2-1, with 8 bases identical to TRBD2. This CDR3 is built from 16 residues. Germline V gives CDR1 MNHEY, CDR2 SVGAGI. The V segment lost 0 bases and the J segment 4 bases; nucleotides outside the gene matches: 5. The CDR3 is CASSYSMGTSYNEQFF. In DNA, the CDR3 is TGTGCCAGCAGTTACTCGATGGGGACTAGTTACAATGAGCAGTTCTTC.

This clone was counted once. The chain is built from TRBV30 and TRBJ1-5, with D perhaps TRBD1 (5 bases). There are 13 residues in the CDR3. The germline CDR1 and CDR2 sequences are GTSNPN and SVGIG (reference sequence). Trimming cost V 5 bases and J 6 bases, with 14 bases left between them. The CDR3 reads CAWEGGVSQPQHF. The CDR3 DNA reads TGTGCCTGGGAAGGAGGGGTAAGTCAGCCCCAGCATTTT.

This clone was counted a few times. The chain recombines TRBV7-3 with TRBJ1-6, with 11 bases lining up with TRBD1. Germline V gene sequence: CDR1 SGHTA, CDR2 FQGTGA. CDR3 length equals 15 residues. V trimming: 2 bases; J trimming: 10 bases; junction bases outside the gene matches: 4. This CDR3 is CASSLLGQGESPLHF. The DNA of the CDR3 is TGTGCCAGCAGCTTATTGGGACAGGGGGAATCACCCCTCCACTTT. Full variable domain (outside the CDR3, taken from reference TRBV7-3 and TRBJ1-6): GAGVSQTPSNKVTEKGKYVELRCDPISGHTALYWYRQSLGQGPEFLIYFQGTGAADDSGLPNDRFFAVRPEGSVSTLKIQRTERGDSAVYLCASSLLGQGESPLHFGNGTRLTVT.

This chain links TRBV28 with TRBJ1-5; 9 bases agree with TRBD1. The ends lost 8 bases at V and 1 base at J; junction bases unmatched: 12. The CDR3 is made up of 17 amino acids. Germline V CDR1 and CDR2: MDHEN, SYDVKM. CDR3 amino acids: CASLTGGLEGSNQPQHF. CDR3 DNA: TGTGCCAGCCTAACAGGGGGCTTAGAAGGGAGCAATCAGCCCCAGCATTTT.

The V and J genes are TRBV5-4 and TRBJ1-6; D is undetermined. The germline V gene has CDR1 SGHNT and CDR2 YYREEE (reference sequence). The V and J ends lost 4 bases and 6 bases respectively, with 23 bases between them. The CDR3 sequence is 18 residues long. The CDR3 DNA reads TGTGCCAGCAGCCCGAGGGCAGTGGGCAGCTTGGCTAATTCACCCCTCCACTTT. Protein sequence: CASSPRAVGSLANSPLHF.

V is TRBV5-4 and J is TRBJ1-5; 7 positions agree with TRBD1. Germline-derived CDR1 and CDR2 are SGHNT and YYREEE (reference sequence). The CDR3 extends over 13 amino acids. The V segment lost 9 bases and the J segment 5 bases; nucleotides outside the gene matches: 8. The CDR3 protein is CATSTGDDQPQHF. The CDR3 coding sequence is TGTGCCACCTCCACAGGGGACGATCAGCCCCAGCATTTT.

CDR3 sequence reads: CASSQDSGGFGDTQYF. As DNA, the CDR3 is TGCGCCAGCAGTCAGGATAGCGGGGGGTTTGGAGATACGCAGTATTTT. This chain uses TRBV5-1 with TRBJ2-3; TRBD2 aligns across 10 bases. Germline loops: CDR1 SGHRS, CDR2 YFSETQ. Unmatched junction bases numbered 11, after V lost 5 bases and J lost 5 bases. This CDR3 region has 16 residues.

The chain employs TRBV30 and TRBJ2-3; TRBD1 is a possible D gene (5 bases). The CDR3 has 12 residues. Trimming took 8 bases from V and 2 from J, leaving 11 bases between them. Germline CDR1 and CDR2: GTSNPN and SVGIG (reference sequence). The CDR3 DNA reads as TGTGCCGGCAGGGCTAACACAGATACGCAGTATTTT. Its translation: CAGRANTDTQYF.

The genes are TRBV6-1 and TRBJ2-7, with a weak D call TRBD1 (6 bases). Germline lookup yields CDR1 MNHNS and CDR2 SASEGT. This CDR3 has 14 amino acids. V lost 4 bases, J lost 2 bases, and 12 bases lay in between. This chain's CDR3 is CASSVRDNTYEQYF. CDR3 coding DNA: TGTGCCAGCAGTGTCCGGGACAATACCTACGAGCAGTACTTC.

This clone came up once. The chain uses TRBV18 and TRBJ1-4, with D tentatively TRBD1 (6 bases). Germline assignment: CDR1 KGHSH and CDR2 LQKENI. The CDR3 has 16 residues. Trimming took off 6 bases at V and 3 bases at J, with 17 bases between the two ends. CDR3 sequence: CASSRGTGKANEKLFF. DNA for the CDR3: TGTGCCAGCTCCCGAGGAACAGGGAAGGCTAATGAAAAACTGTTTTTT.

The sample holds a few counts of this clone. This chain joins TRBV12-2 and TRBJ1-6; the table's D call, TRBD1, was not checked against the DNA. TRBV12-2 constitutes a pseudogene. The CDR3 is 16 residues long. CDR3 nucleotides: TGTGCAAGTCGCTCAAAGCCGACAGGGGAAAATTCACCCCTCCACTTT. Residues: CASRSKPTGENSPLHF.

V and J are TRBV6-6 and TRBJ2-1; the match to TRBD2 covers 12 bases. This CDR3 has 13 residues. V shed 5 bases, J shed 9 bases, and the junction held 2 bases outside the gene matches. Germline V gives CDR1 MNHNY, CDR2 SVGAGI (reference sequence). The CDR3 spells CASSMTSGSEQFF. The CDR3 coding sequence is TGTGCCAGCAGTATGACTAGCGGGAGTGAGCAGTTCTTC.

A few counts support this clone. J is TRBJ1-2 and V is TRBV6-1; 7 positions agree with TRBD1. V lost 4 bases to trimming and J lost 8 bases; unmatched junction nucleotides: 7. CDR3 size: 13 residues. Germline CDR1 and CDR2: MNHNS and SASEGT. The CDR3 region is CASSGRQGVGYTF. CDR3 coding DNA: TGTGCCAGCAGTGGAAGACAGGGAGTAGGCTACACCTTC.

The rearrangement uses TRBV30 and TRBJ1-3, with D tentatively TRBD1 (6 bases). Looked up from germline, CDR1 is GTSNPN and CDR2 is SVGIG (reference sequence). CDR3 length: 15 residues. The V and J ends lost 5 bases and 0 bases respectively, with 14 bases between them. This CDR3 reads CAWCRDTVSGNTIYF. The CDR3, as DNA: TGTGCCTGGTGTAGGGACACCGTCTCTGGAAACACCATATATTTT.

The rearrangement uses TRBV19 and TRBJ1-1, with D maybe TRBD1 (6 bases). Trimming stripped 6 bases from V and 5 bases from J, with 19 bases between. The CDR3 has 15 amino acids. Germline values: CDR1 LNHDA, CDR2 SQIVND (reference sequence). CDR3: CASSRYGQGNTEAFF. The CDR3 DNA sequence: TGTGCCAGTAGCCGGTACGGGCAGGGGAATACTGAAGCTTTCTTT.

The chain uses TRBV30 and TRBJ1-6; no firm D call. The CDR3 contains 14 residues. Germline lookup yields CDR1 GTSNPN and CDR2 SVGIG (reference sequence). Trimming left V 2 bases short and J 6 bases short, with 11 bases between. CDR3 bases: TGTGCCTGGAGTCGGGAGACCTTTAATTCACCCCTCCACTTT. Translated: CAWSRETFNSPLHF.

This clone was detected a few times. CDR3 nucleotide sequence: TGTGCCAGCAGCCCGCGGGGGGGCTATAATTCACCCCTCCACTTT. Translated: CASSPRGGYNSPLHF. The J gene is TRBJ1-6, the V gene TRBV9; perhaps TRBD1 as D (5 bases). Germline V gene data show CDR1 as SGDLS and CDR2 as YYNGEE. CDR3 length equals 15 residues. V gave up 4 bases and J gave up 3 bases, with 11 bases separating them.

The rearrangement joins TRBV10-3 to TRBJ1-1; D possibly corresponds to TRBD1 (5 bases). Germline CDR1 and CDR2: ENHRY and SYGVKD. The length of the CDR3 is 14 residues. V lost 2 bases and J 5 bases, leaving 12 bases between the germline ends. The CDR3 spells CAISEDRRATEAFF. CDR3 in DNA: TGTGCCATCAGTGAGGACAGACGGGCGACTGAAGCTTTCTTT.